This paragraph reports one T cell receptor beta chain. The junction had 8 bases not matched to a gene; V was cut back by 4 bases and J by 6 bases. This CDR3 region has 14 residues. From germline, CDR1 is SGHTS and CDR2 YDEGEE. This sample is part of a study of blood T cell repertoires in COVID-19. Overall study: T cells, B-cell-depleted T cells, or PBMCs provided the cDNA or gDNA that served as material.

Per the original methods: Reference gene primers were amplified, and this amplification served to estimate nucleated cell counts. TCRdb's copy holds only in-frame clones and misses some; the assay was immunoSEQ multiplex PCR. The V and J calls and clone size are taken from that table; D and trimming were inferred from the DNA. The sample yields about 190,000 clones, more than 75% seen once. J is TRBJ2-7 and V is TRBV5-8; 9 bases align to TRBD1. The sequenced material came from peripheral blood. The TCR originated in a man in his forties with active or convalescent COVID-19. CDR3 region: CASSDGTGLSEQYF. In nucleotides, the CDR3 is TGTGCCAGCAGCGACGGGACAGGGTTGAGCGAGCAGTACTTC.